The 27 T cell receptor beta chains below come from one sample, sequenced in a study of T cells in Graves' hyperthyroidism and ophthalmopathy. TCR beta CDR3 sequences were amplified from RNA transcripts. The HTBI set primed first-round TCR CDR3 RT-PCR. Each CDR3 protein is one row after TCRdb ran MiXCR on the multiplex PCR reads. The sample lists around 200,000 distinct CDR3 sequences, 15% to 20% occurring once. What was sequenced was blood. The receptor source for this set is a man in his forties or fifties with Graves' hyperthyroidism.

In this sample, this clonotype turned up a few times. The V and J genes are TRBV19 and TRBJ1-1; perhaps TRBD1 as D (6 bases). Trimming took 5 bases from V and 7 from J, leaving 23 bases between them. The CDR3 has 16 amino acids. Germline-derived CDR1 and CDR2 are LNHDA and SQIVND (reference sequence). CDR3 in DNA: TGTGCCAGTAGTTCCCCAGGGGTATCCGACTTTAATGAAGCTTTCTTT. Translation gives CASSSPGVSDFNEAFF.

This clonotype was counted ten times or more. The chain uses TRBV5-1 and TRBJ2-5; no definite D call. Between the trimmed V and J ends, which lost 5 bases and 4 bases, there was a span of 9 bases. The germline V gene has CDR1 SGHRS and CDR2 YFSETQ. This CDR3 has 12 amino acids. Here the CDR3 DNA reads TGCGCCAGCAGACGAGAGCCAGAGACCCAGTACTTC. Translated: CASRREPETQYF. Full variable domain (outside the CDR3, taken from reference TRBV5-1 and TRBJ2-5): KAGVTQTPRYLIKTRGQQVTLSCSPISGHRSVSWYQQTPGQGLQFLFEYFSETQRNKGNFPGRFSGRQFSNSRSEMNVSTLELGDSALYLCASRREPETQYFGPGTRLLVL.

Notes on this clonotype: This could be a read error, since a much larger clone is one nucleotide away. The V and J genes are TRBV3-1 and TRBJ2-5, with 7 positions matching TRBD2. Germline V gene lookup returns CDR1 LGHDT and CDR2 YNNKEL (reference sequence). This CDR3 has 14 residues. CDR3 region: CTSSRGGAQETQYF. CDR3 in DNA: TGTACCAGCAGCCGCGGGGGAGCACAAGAGACCCAGTACTTC.

This clonotype was seen many times. The gene calls are TRBV6-2 or TRBV6-3 and TRBJ2-1; 9 nucleotides line up with TRBD2. Germline CDR1 MNHEY, CDR2 SVGEGT. The CDR3 loop spans 14 amino acids. The ends lost 5 bases at V and 8 bases at J; junction bases unmatched: 7. CDR3 DNA sequence: TGTGCCAGCAGTCACCGGCGGGGGGGCGATGAGCAGTTCTTC. Translating it yields CASSHRRGGDEQFF.

The chain is built from TRBV5-4 and TRBJ1-5; TRBD1 is a possible D gene (5 bases). CDR3 length: 16 residues. V lost 2 bases and J 2 bases, leaving 14 bases between the germline ends. Per germline, CDR1 SGHNT and CDR2 YYREEE (reference sequence). CDR3 loop: CASSLGDGDGNQPQHF. In DNA, the CDR3 is TGTGCCAGCAGCTTAGGGGACGGGGACGGCAATCAGCCCCAGCATTTT.

This clonotype was counted many times. J is TRBJ2-3 and V is TRBV30; a weak D match, TRBD2 (6 bases). Trimming shortened V by 3 bases and J by 1 base, and 11 bases separated the two germline ends. In germline, CDR1 is GTSNPN, CDR2 SVGIG (reference sequence). The CDR3 is made up of 14 amino acids. CDR3 residues: CAWRGGTGTDTQYF. DNA of the CDR3: TGTGCCTGGAGAGGCGGGACCGGCACAGATACGCAGTATTTT.

As regards this clonotype: A much larger clone lies one base from this, so it may be a read error. The chain is built from TRBV29-1 and TRBJ1-1; no reliable D call. V dropped 8 bases and J dropped 1 base, with 8 bases sitting between them. The germline V gene has CDR1 SQVTM and CDR2 ANQGSEA. There are 11 residues in the CDR3. The CDR3 DNA follows: TGCAGCCACAAGGGGAACACTGAAGCTTTCTTT. It specifies CSHKGNTEAFF.

At least ten counts were recorded for this clonotype. The CDR3 DNA is TGTGCCAGCAGCGAGGACAGTTACAATGAGCAGTTCTTC. It is translated as CASSEDSYNEQFF. The chain combines TRBV7-9 with TRBJ2-1, with D possibly matching TRBD1 (6 bases). This CDR3 contains 13 residues. Germline values: CDR1 SEHNR, CDR2 FQNEAQ (reference sequence). Between the trimmed V and J ends, which lost 5 bases and 4 bases, there was a span of 9 bases.

This clonotype showed up many times. The chain is built from TRBV20-1 and TRBJ2-7; D perhaps matches TRBD2 (5 bases). V was trimmed by 0 bases and J by 6 bases, leaving 12 bases between them. The CDR3 sequence is 13 residues long. The germline CDR1 and CDR2 sequences are DFQATT and SNEGSKA (reference sequence). CDR3 region: CSARDDGLAEQYF. The CDR3 nucleotides are TGCAGTGCTAGAGATGATGGACTGGCCGAGCAGTACTTC.

This clonotype appeared many times. This chain connects TRBV2 to TRBJ1-5; D not certain. CDR1 and CDR2 from the germline V gene are SNHLY and FYNNEI. V gave up 3 bases and J gave up 5 bases, with 2 bases separating them. The CDR3 length is 11 residues. CDR3 nucleotide sequence: TGTGCCAGCAGTGACGATCAGCCCCAGCATTTT. This encodes CASSDDQPQHF.

This clonotype appeared many times. This rearrangement joins TRBV20-1 to TRBJ2-2; 8 nucleotides match TRBD1. Germline CDR1 and CDR2: DFQATT and SNEGSKA (reference sequence). V shed 6 bases, J shed 0 bases, and the junction held 6 bases outside the gene matches. The CDR3 length is 15 residues. CDR3 DNA sequence: TGCAGTGCAAGGGACAGGACAGCGAACACCGGGGAGCTGTTTTTT. Protein: CSARDRTANTGELFF.

A note on this clonotype: A much larger clone differs from this one at a single base, so this may be a read error. V gene TRBV3-1 combines with J gene TRBJ1-5; D remains unclear. Germline assignment: CDR1 LGHDT and CDR2 YNNKEL (reference sequence). This CDR3 contains 14 residues. The CDR3 DNA reads TGTGCCACCCGGATGAGATGCGGCAATCAGCCCCATCATTTT. It specifies CATRMRCGNQPHHF.

This clonotype showed up many times. The V gene is TRBV5-1, the J gene TRBJ2-2; 9 bases match TRBD1. This CDR3 contains 15 residues. V trimming: 4 bases; J trimming: 4 bases; junction bases outside the gene matches: 5. Germline V CDR1 and CDR2: SGHRS, YFSETQ. The CDR3 DNA follows: TGCGCCAGCAGCATCGGGACAGGGAGCACCGGGGAGCTGTTTTTT. This codes for CASSIGTGSTGELFF.

This clonotype came up many times. The chain employs TRBV7-9 and TRBJ2-3; 9 bases agree with TRBD2. Germline trimming cut 1 base from V and 7 bases from J; bases unmatched to any gene: 9. The CDR3 is 16 amino acids. The germline V gene encodes CDR1 SEHNR and CDR2 FQNEAQ (reference sequence). The CDR3 region has the DNA TGTGCCAGCAGCTTAGGGACTAGCGAGGCCCATCATACGCAGTATTTT. It specifies CASSLGTSEAHHTQYF.

In this sample, this clonotype turned up a few times. The chain combines TRBV30 with TRBJ2-7; possibly TRBD2 for D (6 bases). The germline V gene encodes CDR1 GTSNPN and CDR2 SVGIG (reference sequence). This CDR3 has 14 amino acids. V gave up 2 bases and J gave up 7 bases, with 18 bases separating them. The CDR3 bases are TGTGCCTGGAGTAGTCAGGGCCCGGGGGAGGAGCAGTACTTC. It specifies CAWSSQGPGEEQYF.

This clonotype was counted ten times or more. The chain joins TRBV5-5 to TRBJ2-1; TRBD1 aligns across 8 bases. The germline V gene has CDR1 SGHKS and CDR2 YYEKEE (reference sequence). There are 13 residues in the CDR3. The junction had 10 bases not matched to a gene; V was cut back by 4 bases and J by 13 bases. The CDR3 DNA reads TGTGCCAGCAGCACCGGGACAGGAGAACGTCAGTTCTTC. This sequence encodes CASSTGTGERQFF.

This clonotype was seen ten or more times. The rearrangement joins TRBV11-2 to TRBJ2-1; TRBD1 might be the D (5 bases). Germline V gene sequence: CDR1 SGHAT, CDR2 FQNNGV. Between the trimmed V and J ends, which lost 1 base and 7 bases, there was a span of 14 bases. The CDR3 is 15 residues long. This chain's CDR3 is CASSLARGPLNEQFF. In DNA form, the CDR3 reads TGTGCCAGCAGCTTAGCTAGGGGCCCTCTAAATGAGCAGTTCTTC. Based on the CDR3 plus reference TRBV11-2 and TRBJ2-1, the full variable domain is EAGVAQSPRYKIIEKRQSVAFWCNPISGHATLYWYQQILGQGPKLLIQFQNNGVVDDSQLPKDRFSAERLKGVDSTLKIQPAKLEDSAVYLCASSLARGPLNEQFFGPGTRLTVL.

This clonotype has just a few counts. The J gene is TRBJ1-2, the V gene TRBV4-3, with TRBD1 as a possible D gene (5 bases). Trimming cost V 4 bases and J 5 bases, with 20 bases left between them. The CDR3 extends over 16 amino acids. Germline CDR1 is LGHNA and CDR2 is YSLEER. CDR3 nucleotide sequence: TGCGCCAGCAGCCCACCGGGACTGACCATTCGGTATGGCTACACCTTC. Protein sequence: CASSPPGLTIRYGYTF.

This clonotype was counted at least ten times. The gene calls are TRBV6-2 or TRBV6-3 and TRBJ2-3, with 10 nucleotides matching TRBD1. This CDR3 region has 14 residues. After removal of 6 bases from V and 3 bases from J, the junction contained 3 bases not matched to a gene. CDR1 and CDR2 (germline): MNHEY, SVGEGT. CDR3 DNA sequence: TGTGCCAGCAGGGGACAGGGGCGGACAGATACGCAGTATTTT. Translation gives CASRGQGRTDTQYF.

The rearrangement links TRBV6-2 or TRBV6-3 to TRBJ2-1; D remains unclear. The CDR3 has 11 amino acids. Germline CDR1 and CDR2: MNHEY and SVGEGT. Trimming stripped 2 bases from V and 14 bases from J, with 10 bases between. CDR3 in amino acids: CASSYRLEEFF. CDR3 nucleotide sequence: TGTGCCAGCAGTTACCGGCTAGAGGAGTTCTTC.

This clonotype was recorded at least ten times. The chain links TRBV20-1 to TRBJ2-5; D may be TRBD1 (6 bases). In germline, CDR1 is DFQATT, CDR2 SNEGSKA (reference sequence). The CDR3 extends over 13 amino acids. Trimming took off 6 bases at V and 4 bases at J, with 15 bases between the two ends. CDR3 DNA sequence: TGCAGTGCAATTCAGGGGTCCGGAGAGACCCAGTACTTC. Protein product: CSAIQGSGETQYF.

This clonotype was counted at least ten times. The chain links TRBV3-1 to TRBJ1-2; 10 bases agree with TRBD1. J gave up 6 bases and V 2 bases, and 9 bases lay outside the gene matches. Germline values: CDR1 LGHDT, CDR2 YNNKEL (reference sequence). This CDR3 is built from 16 residues. The DNA for the CDR3 is TGTGCCAGCAGCCAACTCCTCGGGACAGGGGCGGATGGCTACACCTTC. Translated, it gives CASSQLLGTGADGYTF.

This clonotype has at least ten counts. V usage is TRBV12-3 or TRBV12-4 and J usage is TRBJ1-1; the D gene is possibly TRBD1 (6 bases). Trimming pared 5 bases from V and 4 bases from J, leaving 14 bases between. CDR3 length: 14 amino acids. CDR3 DNA sequence: TGTGCCAGCAGTCTACAGGGTTGGGGCACTGAAGCTTTCTTT. This encodes CASSLQGWGTEAFF.

The gene calls are TRBV19 and TRBJ1-6; a weak D match, TRBD1 (5 bases). Germline CDR1 is LNHDA and CDR2 is SQIVND (reference sequence). CDR3 size: 16 residues. V shed 6 bases and J shed 0 bases, with 12 bases lying between them. The CDR3, as DNA: TGTGCCAGTAGCGACGACAGTTACTCCTATAATTCACCCCTCCACTTT. Translated: CASSDDSYSYNSPLHF.

This clonotype occurred many times. This sequence joins TRBV7-3 and TRBJ2-2, with TRBD1 matching 8 bases. The CDR3 sequence is 16 residues long. J gave up 6 bases and V 4 bases, and 10 bases lay outside the gene matches. Germline V gives CDR1 SGHTA, CDR2 FQGTGA. The CDR3 region has the DNA TGTGCCAGCAGCTCGATAGCAGGGGGCAATGCCGGGGAGCTGTTTTTT. Translating it yields CASSSIAGGNAGELFF. Full variable domain (outside the CDR3, taken from reference TRBV7-3 and TRBJ2-2): GAGVSQTPSNKVTEKGKYVELRCDPISGHTALYWYRQSLGQGPEFLIYFQGTGAADDSGLPNDRFFAVRPEGSVSTLKIQRTERGDSAVYLCASSSIAGGNAGELFFGEGSRLTVL.

The rearrangement links TRBV18 to TRBJ2-1, with 8 positions matching TRBD1. The CDR3 totals 15 residues. Germline CDR1 reads KGHSH; CDR2 reads LQKENI. J gave up 3 bases and V 3 bases, and 4 bases lay outside the gene matches. CDR3 nucleotide sequence: TGTGCCAGCTCACCGGACAGGGTATTCTACAATGAGCAGTTCTTC. The encoded protein is CASSPDRVFYNEQFF.

This clonotype was recorded at least ten times. The V call is TRBV30, the J call TRBJ1-6, with 7 bases matching TRBD1. Germline lookup yields CDR1 GTSNPN and CDR2 SVGIG (reference sequence). Germline trimming cut 7 bases from V and 7 bases from J; bases unmatched to any gene: 4. The CDR3 is 12 residues long. The CDR3 loop is CASNRGNSPLHF. The CDR3 nucleotides are TGTGCCTCAAACAGGGGAAATTCACCCCTCCACTTT.